Listed below are T cell receptor beta chains from one sample, sequenced in a study of T cell responses to AZD1222 COVID-19 vaccine. Assay: immunoSEQ multiplex PCR; the TCRdb copy retains only in-frame clones and omits some. Of roughly 120,000 clones listed, roughly nine tenths were seen once; the top ten hold 5.4%. The material was peripheral blood, obtained on day 0 of AZD1222 vaccination. All receptors come from an adult in good health. CDR3s include the opening cysteine and the closing phenylalanine or tryptophan. The D gene is left open where the match is weak. A row's size may be missing; if present it is once, few, many or a size class.

>TRBJ1-1|TRBV19|NA|few
CASHTRGVGRADTEAFF
TGTGCCAGCCATACTCGCGGAGTAGGAAGGGCCGACACTGAAGCTTTCTTT
>TRBJ2-4|TRBV12-3/TRBV12-4|TRBD1|NA
CASRGQGLNIQYF
TGTGCCAGCAGGGGACAGGGACTGAACATTCAGTACTTC
>TRBJ2-7|TRBV12-3/TRBV12-4|NA|NA
CASSSAVTEQYF
TGTGCCAGCAGTTCGGCGGTTACGGAGCAGTACTTC
>TRBJ1-4|TRBV5-6|NA|NA
CASSLGIGEKLFF
TGTGCCAGCAGCTTGGGAATAGGTGAAAAACTGTTTTTT
>TRBJ1-5|TRBV7-2|NA|NA
CASSLEFGGVGRQPQHF
TGTGCCAGCAGCTTAGAATTCGGGGGCGTGGGGCGACAGCCCCAGCATTTT
>TRBJ1-3|TRBV5-1|TRBD1|NA
CASGQGSGNTIYF
TGCGCCAGCGGACAGGGCTCTGGAAACACCATATATTTT
>TRBJ1-2|TRBV24-1|NA|NA
CATSDLQVYGYTF
TGTGCCACCAGTGATTTGCAGGTCTATGGCTACACCTTC
>TRBJ2-1|TRBV5-6|TRBD1|NA
CASSPTDRAYEQFF
TGTGCCAGCAGCCCAACGGACAGGGCCTATGAGCAGTTCTTC
>TRBJ2-3|TRBV7-6|TRBD1|NA
CASSRGQGRTDTQYF
TGTGCCAGCAGCCGGGGACAGGGGAGAACAGATACGCAGTATTTT
>TRBJ2-7|TRBV19|NA|NA
CASSIGYQPYEQYF
TGTGCCAGTAGTATAGGCTACCAACCCTACGAGCAGTACTTC
>TRBJ1-2|TRBV20-1|TRBD1|NA
CSASPLGQGNYHGYTF
TGCAGTGCTAGTCCCCTGGGACAGGGAAACTATCATGGCTACACCTTC
>TRBJ2-1|TRBV7-9|TRBD1|NA
CASSLASGTVHNEQFF
TGTGCCAGCAGCTTAGCCTCCGGGACAGTTCACAATGAGCAGTTCTTC
>TRBJ1-5|TRBV19|NA|NA
CASTLSTLSNQPQHF
TGTGCCAGTACCCTGTCGACCCTTAGCAATCAGCCCCAGCATTTT
>TRBJ1-3|TRBV9|TRBD1|NA
CASSFGTGNSGNTIYF
TGTGCCAGCAGCTTCGGGACAGGGAACTCTGGAAACACCATATATTTT
>TRBJ2-5|TRBV24-1|NA|NA
CATSVSGKGQETQYF
TGTGCCACCAGTGTTTCAGGGAAGGGGCAAGAGACCCAGTACTTC
>TRBJ1-5|TRBV12-3/TRBV12-4|NA|NA
CASSNVIDQPQHF
TGTGCCAGCAGTAACGTAATTGATCAGCCCCAGCATTTT
>TRBJ2-7|TRBV6-5|NA|NA
CASSPRGDEQYF
TGTGCCAGCAGCCCCAGGGGAGACGAGCAGTACTTC
>TRBJ2-3|TRBV29-1|NA|NA
CSVADLGTQYF
TGCAGCGTTGCCGATCTGGGGACGCAGTATTTT
>TRBJ1-5|TRBV3-1/TRBV3-2|NA|NA
CASSQGTHQPQHF
TGTGCCAGCAGCCAAGGGACCCATCAGCCCCAGCATTTT
>TRBJ2-7|TRBV30|NA|NA
CAWDLRGYEQYF
TGTGCCTGGGACCTAAGGGGCTACGAGCAGTACTTC
>TRBJ2-7|TRBV9|TRBD2|NA
CASSPQGGDYEQYF
TGTGCCAGCAGCCCCCAGGGAGGGGACTACGAGCAGTACTTC
>TRBJ1-5|TRBV3-1/TRBV3-2|NA|NA
CASSQRYSNQPQHF
TGTGCCAGCAGCCAACGCTATAGCAATCAGCCCCAGCATTTT
>TRBJ2-7|TRBV30|NA|NA
CAWSPHKDEQYF
TGTGCCTGGAGTCCTCATAAAGACGAGCAGTACTTC
>TRBJ2-7|TRBV6-5|NA|NA
CASGGVYEQYF
TGTGCCAGCGGAGGGGTCTACGAGCAGTACTTC
>TRBJ1-1|TRBV30|NA|once
CAWSVQTNTEAFF
TGTGCCTGGAGTGTACAGACAAACACTGAAGCTTTCTTT
>TRBJ1-1|TRBV19|NA|once
CASSIGGGNTEAFF
TGTGCCAGTAGTATAGGCGGGGGAAACACTGAAGCTTTCTTT
>TRBJ1-1|TRBV6-6|NA|NA
CATGEGVGAFF
TGTGCCACCGGTGAAGGAGTTGGAGCTTTCTTT
>TRBJ2-1|TRBV19|NA|NA
CASSIYNEQFF
TGTGCCAGTAGTATATACAATGAGCAGTTCTTC
>TRBJ1-2|TRBV6-5|TRBD1|NA
CASTMGQSYGYTF
TGTGCCAGCACCATGGGACAGAGCTATGGCTACACCTTC
>TRBJ2-3|TRBV15|NA|NA
CATSRDPGGAGDTQYF
TGTGCCACCAGCAGAGACCCAGGGGGAGCGGGCGATACGCAGTATTTT
>TRBJ1-5|TRBV5-6|TRBD1|NA
CASSLGDRVGQPQHF
TGTGCCAGCAGCTTGGGTGACAGGGTGGGTCAGCCCCAGCATTTT
>TRBJ1-6|TRBV9|NA|NA
CASSAGLGLNSPLHF
TGTGCCAGCAGCGCTGGGTTGGGACTGAATTCACCCCTCCACTTT
>TRBJ2-7|TRBV27|NA|NA
CASSLMGGSYEQYF
TGTGCCAGCAGTTTAATGGGGGGATCCTACGAGCAGTACTTC
>TRBJ2-2|TRBV5-1|NA|NA
CASSLERGTGELFF
TGCGCCAGCAGCTTGGAGAGGGGGACCGGGGAGCTGTTTTTT
>TRBJ1-2|TRBV3-1/TRBV3-2|NA|NA
CASSQESYGYTF
TGTGCCAGCAGCCAAGAAAGCTATGGCTACACCTTC
>TRBJ1-2|TRBV3-1/TRBV3-2|NA|NA
CASRRTEDYGYTF
TGTGCCAGCAGACGGACGGAGGACTATGGCTACACCTTC
>TRBJ2-7|TRBV3-1/TRBV3-2|NA|NA
CASSQAGADEQYF
TGTGCCAGCAGCCAAGCGGGGGCGGACGAGCAGTACTTC
>TRBJ1-3|TRBV5-6|NA|NA
CASSGPLVSGNTIYF
TGTGCCAGCAGCGGCCCTTTGGTCTCTGGAAACACCATATATTTT
>TRBJ2-7|TRBV14|NA|NA
CASSRHGGEQYF
TGTGCCAGCTCTCGCCATGGGGGCGAGCAGTACTTC
>TRBJ1-5|TRBV4-1|NA|NA
CASSQDYPGLQPQHF
TGCGCCAGCAGCCAAGATTATCCAGGGCTGCAGCCCCAGCATTTT
>TRBJ2-3|TRBV25-1|NA|NA
CASRRVGTDTQYF
TGTGCCAGCAGACGGGTGGGCACAGATACGCAGTATTTT
>TRBJ2-7|TRBV28|NA|NA
CASIGLYEQYF
TGTGCCAGCATCGGTCTCTACGAGCAGTACTTC
>TRBJ1-1|TRBV5-1|TRBD1|NA
CASSLTGVPGSYTEAFF
TGCGCCAGCAGCCTCACAGGGGTCCCAGGGAGTTACACTGAAGCTTTCTTT
>TRBJ1-1|TRBV12-3/TRBV12-4|NA|NA
CASSNRENTEAFF
TGTGCCAGCAGTAACAGGGAGAACACTGAAGCTTTCTTT
>TRBJ1-3|TRBV30|TRBD1|NA
CAWSVQLLLDREGNTIYF
TGTGCCTGGAGTGTACAATTGCTTCTGGACAGGGAGGGAAACACCATATATTTT
>TRBJ2-5|TRBV4-2|NA|NA
CASSQEARETQYF
TGTGCCAGCAGCCAAGAGGCCCGAGAGACCCAGTACTTC
>TRBJ1-6|TRBV21-1|NA|NA
CASSRLRDRSLRGSPLHF
TGTGCCAGCAGCAGGCTGAGGGACAGGTCCCTCAGGGGTTCACCCCTCCACTTT
>TRBJ2-7|TRBV7-9|NA|NA
CASSLARQVMDEQYF
TGTGCCAGCAGCTTAGCGCGACAGGTGATGGACGAGCAGTACTTC
>TRBJ1-1|TRBV29-1|NA|once
CSVVPLLNVNTEAFF
TGCAGCGTTGTCCCCCTGCTAAATGTGAACACTGAAGCTTTCTTT
>TRBJ2-7|TRBV7-3|NA|NA
CASSLNRASSYEQYF
TGTGCCAGCAGCCTTAACAGGGCGAGCTCCTACGAGCAGTACTTC
>TRBJ1-5|TRBV5-6|NA|NA
CASSFQSGNNQPQHF
TGTGCCAGCAGCTTTCAGTCCGGGAACAATCAGCCCCAGCATTTT
>TRBJ1-6|TRBV2|NA|NA
CASSEVPPGDSPLHF
TGTGCCAGCAGTGAAGTTCCCCCAGGAGATTCACCCCTCCACTTT